The text below deals with one T cell receptor (beta chain). What it binds is not known. The data were taken from a study of identifying expanded T cells in peripheral blood. Using immunoSEQ multiplex PCR, the repertoire was profiled, and TCRdb retains in-frame clones only, with some absent. This sample has approximately 110,000 clones, with roughly 90% found just once. Findings and caveats of the study: Variance in clone template counts between approximately two-week samples significantly increased with total template count across all healthy donors. Over about two and four weeks, about 16 and 20 clones changed, versus approximately 1.2 between replicates.

CDR3 length equals 17 residues. The trim removed 2 bases at V and 7 bases at J, leaving 11 bases unmatched. CDR1 is SGHVS and CDR2 is FQNEAQ in the germline V gene. Collection occurred without any documented infections or immune events in donors. V is TRBV7-8 and J is TRBJ2-2, with 9 nucleotides matching TRBD2. The source of this sequence is a person aged 18 to 75 in good health. The sequenced sample was blood. The CDR3 sequence is CASSLKERGAGSGELFF. CDR3 coding DNA: TGTGCCAGCAGCTTAAAGGAGCGGGGGGCGGGTAGCGGGGAGCTGTTTTTT. Complete variable domain (other parts from reference TRBV7-8 and TRBJ2-2): GAGVSQSPRYKVAKRGQDVALRCDPISGHVSLFWYQQALGQGPEFLTYFQNEAQLDKSGLPSDRFFAERPEGSVSTLKIQRTQQEDSAVYLCASSLKERGAGSGELFFGEGSRLTVL.